Below are 21 T cell receptor beta chains sequenced from a single sample in a study of blood T cell repertoires in COVID-19. The protocol was immunoSEQ multiplex PCR, while the TCRdb copy is restricted to in-frame clones and leaves out a portion. The data show about 140,000 clones, approximately 82% seen once. The sequenced material came from peripheral blood. These receptors originate from a human donor in a cohort sampled during active COVID-19.

The chain carries TRBV6-6 and TRBJ1-2, with D perhaps matching TRBD1 (6 bases). The germline gives CDR1 MNHNY, CDR2 SVGAGI (reference sequence). V was shortened by 8 bases and J by 4 bases, with 14 bases between the two germline ends. The CDR3 spans 13 residues. The CDR3 nucleotides read TGTGCCAGCTTTCCAGGGGCGGGCTATGGCTACACCTTC. Protein product: CASFPGAGYGYTF.

The chain employs TRBV28 and TRBJ2-7; D unresolved. Germline V CDR1 and CDR2: MDHEN, SYDVKM. The CDR3 sequence is 12 residues long. Deletions cut 7 bases from V and 6 bases from J, with 13 bases between. In DNA, the CDR3 is TGTGCCAGCACCACAAACCCCCGCGAGCAGTACTTC. It codes for CASTTNPREQYF.

The chain recombines TRBV6-5 with TRBJ1-1, with 7 bases identical to TRBD1. This CDR3 comprises 14 residues. In germline, CDR1 is MNHEY, CDR2 SVGAGI. V dropped 5 bases and J dropped 4; count of bases not matched to a gene: 7. CDR3 loop: CASSLGGIGTEAFF. The CDR3 nucleotides are TGTGCCAGCAGTCTAGGGGGCATAGGCACTGAAGCTTTCTTT.

The chain couples TRBV5-1 to TRBJ2-7; weak D call: TRBD2 (6 bases). V lost 0 bases and J lost 7, with 23 bases in between. The germline V gene encodes CDR1 SGHRS and CDR2 YFSETQ. CDR3 length equals 17 residues. The CDR3 DNA is TGCGCCAGCAGCTTGGCACTGGAGGGCACCAACCTACGAGAGCAGTACTTC. Its protein product is CASSLALEGTNLREQYF.

The V call is TRBV5-1, the J call TRBJ2-2; D not resolved. V shed 1 base and J shed 5 bases, with 18 bases lying between them. Germline CDR1 SGHRS, CDR2 YFSETQ. The CDR3 length is 17 residues. CDR3 protein: CASSLPQQLRLTGELFF. As DNA, the CDR3 is TGCGCCAGCAGCTTGCCGCAACAGCTAAGGTTGACCGGGGAGCTGTTTTTT.

V usage is TRBV14 and J usage is TRBJ2-5; 8 bases are a match to TRBD2. CDR3 length: 16 residues. Trimming at V came to 4 bases and at J to 2 bases, leaving 9 bases not matched to a gene. Germline V CDR1 and CDR2: SGHDN, FVKESK. The CDR3 region has the DNA TGTGCCAGCAGCCTAACCGGGGGGGACTGGCAAGAGACCCAGTACTTC. Translation: CASSLTGGDWQETQYF.

This clone was seen just once. The CDR3 sequence is CASSEAGGPGNTIYF. The CDR3 nucleotides read TGTGCCAGCAGTGAGGCAGGGGGACCTGGAAACACCATATATTTT. This chain links TRBV25-1 with TRBJ1-3, with 7 bases that match TRBD1. The CDR3 contains 15 residues. The junction had 4 bases not matched to a gene; V was cut back by 3 bases and J by 2 bases. CDR1 and CDR2 from the germline V gene are MGHDK and SYGVNS.

This chain joins TRBV19 and TRBJ1-2, with TRBD1 matching 7 bases. This CDR3 has 14 amino acids. Germline loops: CDR1 LNHDA, CDR2 SQIVND (reference sequence). With 8 bases clipped from V and 2 bases from J, the junction kept 8 bases outside the gene matches. CDR3 region: CASGKQQGNYGYTF. For the CDR3, the DNA is TGTGCCAGTGGGAAGCAACAGGGGAACTATGGCTACACCTTC. The full variable domain, its missing parts supplied by reference TRBV19 and TRBJ1-2, is DGGITQSPKYLFRKEGQNVTLSCEQNLNHDAMYWYRQDPGQGLRLIYYSQIVNDFQKGDIAEGYSVSREKKESFPLTVTSAQKNPTAFYLCASGKQQGNYGYTFGSGTRLTVV.

The J gene is TRBJ1-1, the V gene TRBV27; no definite D call. CDR3 length: 13 residues. In germline, CDR1 is MNHEY, CDR2 SMNVEV (reference sequence). Trimming took 5 bases from V and 9 from J, leaving 16 bases between them. The CDR3 nucleotides read TGTGCCAGCAGTCACGAGGTTAGCGGGAAAGCTTTCTTT. It yields the protein CASSHEVSGKAFF.

This clone was seen more than once but under ten times. V is TRBV29-1 and J is TRBJ1-2; 8 positions match TRBD1. Trimming took 0 bases from V and 6 from J; bases not matched to a gene: 9. Germline-derived CDR1 and CDR2 are SQVTM and ANQGSEA. The CDR3 sequence is 15 residues long. The CDR3 reads CSVEDRDRWGNGYTF. DNA of the CDR3: TGCAGCGTTGAAGACCGGGACAGGTGGGGAAATGGCTACACCTTC.

The chain uses TRBV3-1 (or the pseudogene TRBV3-2) and TRBJ2-5; TRBD2 agrees at 10 bases. Germline CDR1 LGHDT, CDR2 YNNKEL (reference sequence). The CDR3 sequence is 19 residues long. Losses at the gene ends were 0 bases for V and 4 bases for J; bases not matched to a gene: 14. The CDR3 nucleotides read TGTGCCAGCAGCCAAGATCTAGCGGGAGTCTCGATGAGCAGAGAGACCCAGTACTTC. Amino acids: CASSQDLAGVSMSRETQYF.

A single count supports this clone. The J gene is TRBJ2-5, the V gene TRBV6-6, with TRBD2 matching 8 bases. The CDR3 covers 14 residues. V lost 7 bases and J lost 5; bases outside the gene matches: 9. The germline V gene has CDR1 MNHNY and CDR2 SVGAGI (reference sequence). CDR3 residues: CASNLRGGRETQYF. The DNA for the CDR3 is TGTGCCAGCAACCTCCGGGGGGGGAGGGAGACCCAGTACTTC.

The J gene is TRBJ2-1, the V gene TRBV5-1; 7 nucleotides align to TRBD2. The CDR3 covers 15 residues. CDR1 is SGHRS, CDR2 YFSETQ, per germline. V shed 3 bases, J shed 7 bases, and the junction held 10 bases outside the gene matches. CDR3 in amino acids: CASSSGLNVVNEQFF. In nucleotides, the CDR3 is TGCGCCAGCAGCTCGGGACTAAATGTGGTGAATGAGCAGTTCTTC.

This clone was seen repeatedly, ten times or more. This chain connects TRBV5-1 to TRBJ2-7; 13 bases agree with TRBD2. J was trimmed by 1 base and V by 5 bases; bases with no gene match: 3. This CDR3 has 15 residues. Germline CDR1 reads SGHRS; CDR2 reads YFSETQ. CDR3 loop: CASRQGLAGSYEQYF. DNA of the CDR3: TGCGCCAGCAGACAGGGACTAGCGGGATCCTACGAGCAGTACTTC.

The chain employs TRBV6-6 and TRBJ2-3; 8 nucleotides agree with TRBD1. The CDR3 has 16 amino acids. Losses at the gene ends were 5 bases for V and 4 bases for J; bases not matched to a gene: 11. The germline V gene has CDR1 MNHNY and CDR2 SVGAGI (reference sequence). CDR3 bases: TGTGCCAGCAGTCTCCAGGGGGCGGACACTGCAGATACGCAGTATTTT. This translates into CASSLQGADTADTQYF.

This chain joins TRBV7-2 and TRBJ2-3; 10 bases are shared with TRBD2. The V gene's germline CDR1 is SGHTA and CDR2 FQGNSA. V shed 2 bases, J shed 4 bases, and the junction held 6 bases outside the gene matches. The CDR3 totals 16 residues. CDR3 in amino acids: CASSLRLAGAADTQYF. The DNA for the CDR3 is TGTGCCAGCAGCTTAAGACTAGCGGGCGCCGCAGATACGCAGTATTTT.

The DNA for the CDR3 is TGTGCCTGGGCCATGGACAGGCTGTACGAGCAGTACTTC. It specifies CAWAMDRLYEQYF. The rearrangement uses TRBV30 and TRBJ2-7; TRBD1 matches 7 bases. The CDR3 contains 13 residues. CDR1 GTSNPN and CDR2 SVGIG come from the germline V gene (reference sequence). After removal of 5 bases from V and 4 bases from J, the junction contained 8 bases not matched to a gene.

This rearrangement joins TRBV5-4 to TRBJ2-1; weak D call: TRBD2 (7 bases). From germline, CDR1 is SGHNT and CDR2 YYREEE (reference sequence). V lost 6 bases and J lost 0, with 13 bases in between. This CDR3 has 15 amino acids. DNA of the CDR3: TGTGCCAGCACCAAGGGGGGGAGCTCCTACAATGAGCAGTTCTTC. Translated: CASTKGGSSYNEQFF.

The rearrangement joins TRBV5-4 to TRBJ1-1, with D possibly TRBD1 on 5 matching bases. Deletions cut 0 bases from V and 5 bases from J, with 14 bases between. The CDR3 has 15 amino acids. The germline gives CDR1 SGHNT, CDR2 YYREEE (reference sequence). The CDR3 is CASSLDGGEWTEAFF. In nucleotides, the CDR3 is TGTGCCAGCAGCTTGGATGGGGGGGAGTGGACTGAAGCTTTCTTT.

The chain combines TRBV9 with TRBJ2-1; 8 nucleotides align to TRBD2. Losses at the gene ends were 0 bases for V and 9 bases for J; bases not matched to a gene: 14. Germline values: CDR1 SGDLS, CDR2 YYNGEE. The CDR3 contains 17 residues. The CDR3 reads CASSVARRTSQLGEQFF. The CDR3 nucleotides read TGTGCCAGCAGCGTAGCTCGGCGGACTAGCCAATTGGGTGAGCAGTTCTTC.

In this sample, this clone turned up a few times. The chain carries TRBV25-1 and TRBJ1-1, with D tentatively TRBD1 (5 bases). CDR3 length: 12 residues. V lost 6 bases and J 6 bases, leaving 11 bases between the germline ends. Germline values: CDR1 MGHDK, CDR2 SYGVNS. The CDR3 coding sequence is TGTGCCAGCAGCACAGTAGGGGCTGAAGCTTTCTTT. This encodes CASSTVGAEAFF.